The 18 T cell receptor beta chains below were found in one sample sequenced in a study of cytomegalovirus exposure and HLA in healthy donors (dated by TCRdb to about 2017). The library was generated by the immunoSEQ multiplex PCR assay. For the multiplex PCR, a mixture combining 60 forward primers for TCR Vbeta segments and 13 reverse primers for TCR Jbeta segments was used. TCRdb re-hosts the immuneACCESS table, in-frame sequences only. Its copies lack some clones; in the studies checked, an unresolved V gene accounts for under half of them, and the cause for the rest is not known. For this sample there are roughly 150,000 clones; 70% appear just once. The ten largest clones capture about 4.7% of the sample. The specimen sequenced was PBMCs. The receptor source for this set is a man between 18 and 35 years old in good health and CMV-seropositive.

The chain joins TRBV28 to TRBJ2-3; D uncertain. Germline CDR1 and CDR2: MDHEN and SYDVKM. The CDR3 length is 17 residues. V lost 5 bases and J lost 0, with 18 bases in between. The CDR3 coding sequence is TGTGCCAGCAGTCCCGCCGTCCAGGATAAGAGCACAGATACGCAGTATTTT. It yields the protein CASSPAVQDKSTDTQYF.

The V and J genes are TRBV5-1 and TRBJ1-5; 10 nucleotides match TRBD1. V was clipped by 2 bases and J by 7 bases; unmatched bases: 9. The CDR3 runs to 16 residues. The V gene's germline CDR1 is SGHRS and CDR2 YFSETQ. CDR3 in DNA: TGCGCCAGCAGCTTATACGGACAGGGGGTCGGCCAGCCCCAGCATTTT. Its translation is CASSLYGQGVGQPQHF.

J is TRBJ2-1 and V is TRBV7-6; 8 bases fit TRBD2. The CDR3 is 15 residues long. Germline CDR1 reads SGHVS; CDR2 reads FNYEAQ. V dropped 4 bases and J dropped 8; count of bases not matched to a gene: 10. The CDR3 loop reads CASSSRGGGRDEQFF. DNA of the CDR3: TGTGCCAGCAGCTCCCGAGGCGGGGGGAGGGATGAGCAGTTCTTC. The whole variable domain, filled in from reference TRBV7-6 and TRBJ2-1, reads GAGVSQSPRYKVTKRGQDVALRCDPISGHVSLYWYRQALGQGPEFLTYFNYEAQQDKSGLPNDRFSAERPEGSISTLTIQRTEQRDSAMYRCASSSRGGGRDEQFFGPGTRLTVL.

CDR3 bases: TGTGCCCTAGACAGGGGGGGGACTGAAGCTTTCTTT. Translating it yields CALDRGGTEAFF. The V and J genes are TRBV2 and TRBJ1-1; 9 bases line up with TRBD1. V shed 11 bases, J shed 5 bases, and the junction held 6 bases outside the gene matches. The CDR3 sequence is 12 residues long. Germline CDR1 and CDR2: SNHLY and FYNNEI.

The J gene is TRBJ1-2, the V gene TRBV19; D uncertain. The germline CDR1 and CDR2 sequences are LNHDA and SQIVND (reference sequence). The CDR3 is 11 amino acids. V lost 6 bases and J 8 bases, leaving 10 bases between the germline ends. The CDR3 protein is CASRRGGGYTF. The CDR3 DNA reads TGTGCCAGTAGGCGGGGTGGCGGCTACACCTTC.

This chain links TRBV2 with TRBJ1-2, with D unresolved. Germline-derived CDR1 and CDR2 are SNHLY and FYNNEI. Between the trimmed V and J ends, which lost 11 bases and 2 bases, there was a span of 12 bases. This CDR3 has 12 residues. The CDR3 loop is CAFGLTNYGYTF. DNA of the CDR3: TGTGCCTTCGGGTTGACCAACTATGGCTACACCTTC.

This clone showed up just once. The genes are TRBV7-9 and TRBJ1-1; D is unclear. This CDR3 has 14 residues. Germline loops: CDR1 SEHNR, CDR2 FQNEAQ (reference sequence). The germline V and J ends were trimmed by 4 bases and 6 bases, with 15 bases remaining between them. Written as DNA, the CDR3 is TGTGCCAGCAGCTCCGGAGGGCTGGTCTCTGAAGCTTTCTTT. It specifies CASSSGGLVSEAFF. The full variable domain, completed using reference TRBV7-9 and TRBJ1-1, is DTGVSQNPRHKITKRGQNVTFRCDPISEHNRLYWYRQTLGQGPEFLTYFQNEAQLEKSRLLSDRFSAERPKGSFSTLEIQRTEQGDSAMYLCASSSGGLVSEAFFGQGTRLTVV.

The count of this clone is one. This chain connects TRBV7-6 to TRBJ2-3; no definite D call. This CDR3 contains 13 residues. The germline gives CDR1 SGHVS, CDR2 FNYEAQ. The V and J ends lost 1 base and 6 bases respectively, with 8 bases between them. CDR3 sequence: CASSLVRRDTQYF. DNA of the CDR3: TGTGCCAGCAGCTTAGTGAGGCGGGATACGCAGTATTTT.

The chain combines TRBV5-4 with TRBJ1-1; 7 bases are a match to TRBD1. J lost 6 bases, V lost 8 bases, and 10 bases had no gene match. This CDR3 has 13 amino acids. CDR1 and CDR2 (germline): SGHNT, YYREEE (reference sequence). CDR3: CASRQGRRAEAFF. In DNA form, the CDR3 reads TGTGCCAGTCGACAGGGAAGGAGGGCTGAAGCTTTCTTT.

The chain has TRBV6-1 and TRBJ1-4, with TRBD1 identical over 7 bases. Germline V gene data show CDR1 as MNHNS and CDR2 as SASEGT. This CDR3 is 14 amino acids long. After removal of 4 bases from V and 5 bases from J, the junction contained 4 bases not matched to a gene. CDR3 amino acids: CASSVGQLNEKLFF. The CDR3 DNA reads TGTGCCAGCAGTGTGGGACAGTTAAATGAAAAACTGTTTTTT.

The CDR3 protein is CASSYLLALPEETQYF. The CDR3 region has the DNA TGTGCCAGCAGTTACCTTCTAGCTTTACCCGAAGAGACCCAGTACTTC. This chain links TRBV6-5 with TRBJ2-5; D is perhaps TRBD2 (5 bases). The CDR3 is 16 residues long. V dropped 2 bases and J dropped 3 bases, with 16 bases sitting between them. Germline V gene sequence: CDR1 MNHEY, CDR2 SVGAGI.

The chain joins TRBV5-1 to TRBJ2-1, with 15 positions matching TRBD2. V lost 3 bases and J lost 9; bases outside the gene matches: 4. The CDR3 has 15 residues. From germline, CDR1 is SGHRS and CDR2 YFSETQ. The CDR3 reads CASSSGTSGRSEQFF. The CDR3 bases are TGCGCCAGCAGCTCGGGGACTAGCGGGAGGAGTGAGCAGTTCTTC.

The chain links TRBV27 to TRBJ2-7; D perhaps matches TRBD2 (5 bases). Germline V gene sequence: CDR1 MNHEY, CDR2 SMNVEV (reference sequence). V lost 3 bases to trimming and J lost 4 bases, with 10 bases between them. CDR3 length: 13 amino acids. The CDR3 DNA reads as TGTGCCAGCAGTTTCGGGGAATCGTACGAGCAGTACGTC. Encoded protein: CASSFGESYEQYV.

A note on this clone: Different DNA sequences within this sample yield the same CDR3. The chain couples TRBV18 to TRBJ1-1; 8 bases align to TRBD1. The V segment lost 6 bases and the J segment 2 bases; nucleotides outside the gene matches: 5. Per the germline V gene, CDR1 is KGHSH and CDR2 is LQKENI. The CDR3 loop spans 14 amino acids. CDR3 in amino acids: CASSPGTGNTEAFF. The CDR3, as DNA: TGTGCCAGCTCTCCCGGGACAGGTAACACTGAAGCTTTCTTT.

The chain uses TRBV5-1 and TRBJ2-1; TRBD2 might be the D (6 bases). The CDR3 covers 12 residues. The germline V and J ends were trimmed by 7 bases and 12 bases, with 17 bases remaining between them. Germline V gene sequence: CDR1 SGHRS, CDR2 YFSETQ. CDR3 bases: TGCGCCAGCTCCTGGGGGGAGGAGAGGCAGTTCTTC. As protein: CASSWGEERQFF.

The chain joins TRBV6-5 to TRBJ2-1, with TRBD1 identical over 9 bases. Germline V gene sequence: CDR1 MNHEY, CDR2 SVGAGI. The J segment lost 3 bases and the V segment lost 6 bases, leaving 6 bases of the junction unmatched. The CDR3 sequence is 15 residues long. The CDR3 bases are TGTGCCAGCAGCCGGGGACAGGGTGGCTACAATGAGCAGTTCTTC. Encoded protein: CASSRGQGGYNEQFF.

The chain is built from TRBV19 and TRBJ1-2; perhaps TRBD1 as D (6 bases). The length of the CDR3 is 16 residues. CDR1 and CDR2 from the germline V gene are LNHDA and SQIVND (reference sequence). Trimming pared 7 bases from V and 3 bases from J, leaving 21 bases between. The CDR3 loop reads CASTSRDQGPHYGYTF. The CDR3 coding sequence is TGTGCCAGTACCTCTAGGGATCAGGGGCCTCACTATGGCTACACCTTC. Full variable domain (missing parts from reference TRBV19 and TRBJ1-2): DGGITQSPKYLFRKEGQNVTLSCEQNLNHDAMYWYRQDPGQGLRLIYYSQIVNDFQKGDIAEGYSVSREKKESFPLTVTSAQKNPTAFYLCASTSRDQGPHYGYTFGSGTRLTVV.

The rearrangement links TRBV15 to TRBJ2-7; no firm D call. Germline V gives CDR1 LNHNV, CDR2 YYDKDF (reference sequence). Trimming took 0 bases from V and 2 from J, leaving 5 bases between them. CDR3 length: 13 amino acids. For the CDR3, the DNA is TGTGCCACCAGCAGAGATACAGCCTACGAGCAGTACGTC. It translates to CATSRDTAYEQYV.